The entry below gives a single T cell receptor (beta chain) sequence along with its context. This sample is drawn from a study of a mutant IDH1 vaccine in newly diagnosed glioma. For the study at large: Treated patients were around 60% male, about 38% female, mean age approximately 41 years.

The protocol was immunoSEQ multiplex PCR, while the TCRdb copy is restricted to in-frame clones and leaves out a portion. The sample holds around 82,000 clones, over 70% seen once. As for time point: baseline, week 1 (first vaccination visit). The treatment here: pre-vaccination baseline after standard-of-care therapy. The CDR3 is 14 amino acids. The V gene's germline CDR1 is MNHNS and CDR2 SASEGT. V was trimmed by 8 bases and J by 1 base, leaving 12 bases between them. The sequence was collected from a man aged 40-55 years with glioma. Some clones in this sample may be carry-over from other donors' samples. This specimen consisted of PBMCs, obtained from a glioma patient treated with radiotherapy, temozolomide or both. The chain recombines TRBV6-1 with TRBJ1-5, with no clear D. CDR3 loop: CASLLDSSNQPQHF. The CDR3 DNA reads TGTGCCAGCCTCTTGGACTCCAGCAATCAGCCCCAGCATTTT.